Listed below are T cell receptor beta chains from one sample, sequenced in a study of blood T cells in healthy people across ages. TCRdb called the 5' RACE reads again in MiXCR, with one record for every CDR3 protein. The sample lists fewer than 2 million distinct CDR3 sequences, approximately 40% occurring once. Source material: blood. These receptors all stem from a human donor in good health. Both conserved end residues are part of each CDR3. The D gene is left open where the match is weak. Rows give clone size only sometimes, using once, few, many, or a class for an expanded clone.

D gene	V gene	J gene	clone size	CDR3 DNA	CDR3 protein
NA	TRBV7-9	TRBJ1-2	few	TGTGCCAGCAGCTTAGTAACAGGACGCCCCGTGGATTATGGCTACACCTTC	CASSLVTGRPVDYGYTF
NA	TRBV18	TRBJ2-7	NA	TGTGCCAGCTCAGCCAGGCACGATGACTACGAGCAGTACTTC	CASSARHDDYEQYF
NA	TRBV6-5	TRBJ2-6	few	TGTGCCAGCAGTTACTCGGACTCTGGGGCCAACGTCCTGACTTTC	CASSYSDSGANVLTF
NA	TRBV20-1	TRBJ2-1	few	TGCAGTGCTAGAGGGGGGAGGCCAGACAATGAGCAGTTCTTC	CSARGGRPDNEQFF
TRBD1	TRBV4-3	TRBJ2-1	many	TGCGCCAGCAGCGGGGATCCAGGGGGCTCCTACAATGAGCAGTTCTTC	CASSGDPGGSYNEQFF
NA	TRBV24-1	TRBJ2-1	many	TGTGCCACCAGTGATTTGTATACAGGGAGAGGATCCTACAATGAGCAGTTCTTC	CATSDLYTGRGSYNEQFF
NA	TRBV20-1	TRBJ2-5	few	TGCAGTGCTAGCCAACTAGGGCCACTGCAAGAGACCCAGTACTTC	CSASQLGPLQETQYF
NA	TRBV28	TRBJ2-5	few	TGTGCCAGCAATCGCGCGGGGGCCCTTTTTACCGAGACCCAGTACTTC	CASNRAGALFTETQYF
TRBD1	TRBV20-1	TRBJ2-7	NA	TGCAGTGCTTTGACAGGGGATAGCGACGAGCAGTACTTC	CSALTGDSDEQYF
NA	TRBV7-2	TRBJ1-2	NA	TGTGCCAGCAGCCCAGACGGGGGCAGCTATGGCTACACCTTC	CASSPDGGSYGYTF
TRBD1	TRBV7-9	TRBJ1-1	few	TGTGCCAGCAGCTACGCGAGGGGGCCAGCTTTCTTT	CASSYARGPAFF
NA	TRBV5-1	TRBJ2-7	few	TGCGCCAGCAGCTTGGCAAGGGCGGAGTACGAGCAGTACTTC	CASSLARAEYEQYF
NA	TRBV2	TRBJ1-2	NA	TGTGCCAGCAGTGATCACGGAGTCTATGGCTACACCTTC	CASSDHGVYGYTF